The present entry profiles one T cell receptor beta chain with its context. This sample was included in a study of shared clonotypes between healthy human individuals. Around 30,000 T cell genomes, or about 290 ng DNA, went into unsorted PBMC replicate PCRs. Per the original methods: ImmunoSEQ sequences covered only the junction and lacked quality scores; filtering therefore differed. Some clones are missing from TCRdb's copy, which holds only in-frame ones; the method was immunoSEQ multiplex PCR. That table furnishes V, J and clone size, whereas the DNA furnished D and trimming. The sample comprises a few hundred thousand clones, roughly 79% of which are singletons, and around 12% rests with the top ten. Adult donors, all healthy and HIV-negative, had no recent acute infections or vaccinations. The sequencing sample was made of PBMCs. The sequence was obtained from a woman in her thirties or forties in good health. Some clones in this sample may be carry-over from other donors' samples.

Here the CDR3 reads CASSLGQMNTGELFF. CDR3 bases: TGTGCCAGCAGTTTAGGGCAGATGAACACCGGGGAGCTGTTTTTT. V and J are TRBV28 and TRBJ2-2; D is unresolved. The germline CDR1 and CDR2 sequences are MDHEN and SYDVKM. CDR3 length: 15 residues. V dropped 2 bases and J dropped 1 base, with 8 bases sitting between them. The full variable domain, rest sourced from reference TRBV28 and TRBJ2-2, is DVKVTQSSRYLVKRTGEKVFLECVQDMDHENMFWYRQDPGLGLRLIYFSYDVKMKEKGDIPEGYSVSREKKERFSLILESASTNQTSMYLCASSLGQMNTGELFFGEGSRLTVL.